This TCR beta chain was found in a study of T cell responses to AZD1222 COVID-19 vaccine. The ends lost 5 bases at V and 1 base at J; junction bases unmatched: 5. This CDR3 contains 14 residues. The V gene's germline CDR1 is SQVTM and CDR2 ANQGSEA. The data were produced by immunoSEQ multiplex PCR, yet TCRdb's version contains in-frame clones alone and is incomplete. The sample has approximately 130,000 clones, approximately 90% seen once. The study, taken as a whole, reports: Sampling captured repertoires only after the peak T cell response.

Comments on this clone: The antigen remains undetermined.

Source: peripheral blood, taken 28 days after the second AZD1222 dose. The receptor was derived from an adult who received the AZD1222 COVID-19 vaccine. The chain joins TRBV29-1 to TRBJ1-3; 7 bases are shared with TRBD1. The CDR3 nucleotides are TGCAGCGTTACTGGACAGGAGTCTGGAAACACCATATATTTT. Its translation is CSVTGQESGNTIYF. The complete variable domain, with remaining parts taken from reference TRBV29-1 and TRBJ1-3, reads SAVISQKPSRDICQRGTSLTIQCQVDSQVTMMFWYRQQPGQSLTLIATANQGSEATYESGFVIDKFPISRPNLTFSTLTVSNMSPEDSSIYLCSVTGQESGNTIYFGEGSWLTVV.